The 26 T cell receptor beta chains reported below all come from one sample, sequenced in a study of blood T cell repertoires in COVID-19. Measured with immunoSEQ multiplex PCR; TCRdb has only the in-frame clones, and not every one. The sample lists roughly 52,000 clones; roughly 80% were seen once. The source material was peripheral blood. The receptors here all came from a human donor in a cohort sampled during active or convalescent COVID-19.

This clone was picked up one time. This chain links TRBV7-2 with TRBJ1-5; weak D call: TRBD1 (5 bases). This CDR3 is 16 amino acids long. V lost 4 bases and J lost 8, with 21 bases in between. The germline gives CDR1 SGHTA, CDR2 FQGNSA. CDR3 sequence (DNA): TGTGCCAGCAGCTCCGAATCGCTCGGGGGTATGAAGCCCCAGCATTTT. Protein product: CASSSESLGGMKPQHF.

The chain employs TRBV6-1 and TRBJ1-2, with 12 bases fitting TRBD1. With V trimmed by 0 bases and J by 7 bases, 15 bases remained unmatched. This CDR3 comprises 19 residues. Germline loops: CDR1 MNHNS, CDR2 SASEGT. The CDR3 sequence: CASSEAHTGTGGALGGYTF. In DNA form, the CDR3 reads TGTGCCAGCAGTGAAGCTCACACCGGGACAGGGGGCGCATTAGGTGGCTACACCTTC.

The chain uses TRBV7-8 and TRBJ2-3; TRBD2 matches at 8 bases. The V and J ends lost 3 bases and 2 bases, in that order; junction bases with no gene match: 7. Germline-derived CDR1 and CDR2 are SGHVS and FQNEAQ. CDR3 length: 16 residues. The CDR3: CASSFSAGGNTDTQYF. The CDR3, as DNA: TGTGCCAGCAGCTTCTCGGCGGGGGGAAACACAGATACGCAGTATTTT.

The CDR3 region has the DNA TGTGCCAGCAGTTACTTCAGCGGGGGGGCCGGCGGGGAGCTGTTTTTT. It encodes CASSYFSGGAGGELFF. The J gene is TRBJ2-2, the V gene TRBV6-2 or TRBV6-3; 10 bases are shared with TRBD2. The CDR3 spans 16 residues. The J segment lost 7 bases and the V segment lost 1 base, leaving 6 bases of the junction unmatched. CDR1 is MNHEY and CDR2 is SVGEGT in the germline V gene.

This clone was seen a single time. The chain is built from TRBV15 and TRBJ1-6; D unresolved. This CDR3 region has 16 residues. V lost 5 bases, J lost 4 bases, and 15 bases lay in between. The germline V gene has CDR1 LNHNV and CDR2 YYDKDF (reference sequence). DNA of the CDR3: TGTGCCACCAGCTCCCCCCCCTCGGGATATAATTCACCCCTCCACTTT. Protein sequence: CATSSPPSGYNSPLHF.

The chain recombines TRBV9 with TRBJ2-7; D is possibly TRBD1 (5 bases). The CDR3 contains 16 residues. Germline CDR1 and CDR2: SGDLS and YYNGEE. V was pared by 0 bases and J by 5 bases, with 18 bases between. CDR3 DNA: TGTGCCAGCAGCGTAGCCCCTGGGGCAGGGTGGAACGAGCAGTACTTC. Residues: CASSVAPGAGWNEQYF.

This chain connects TRBV24-1 to TRBJ2-2, with D possibly TRBD2 on 6 matching bases. Germline CDR1 and CDR2: KGHDR and SFDVKD. Trimming pared 7 bases from V and 5 bases from J, leaving 10 bases between. CDR3 length: 13 residues. The CDR3: CATREGGTGELFF. The CDR3 region has the DNA TGTGCCACCAGGGAGGGAGGAACCGGGGAGCTGTTTTTT.

CDR3 bases: TGTGCCAGCAGTGTCCGGACAGGGACGCGAGAGACCCAGTACTTC. Translated, it gives CASSVRTGTRETQYF. The chain links TRBV7-9 to TRBJ2-5; TRBD1 agrees at 8 bases. There are 15 residues in the CDR3. V was clipped by 6 bases and J by 4 bases; unmatched bases: 10. Germline CDR1 is SEHNR and CDR2 is FQNEAQ (reference sequence).

This chain joins TRBV18 and TRBJ2-5; D not resolved. The CDR3 is made up of 14 amino acids. The V end was cut by 0 bases, the J end by 4 bases, with 9 bases between. The germline V gene encodes CDR1 KGHSH and CDR2 LQKENI. DNA for the CDR3: TGTGCCAGCTCACCACCGGCAGAACGAGAGACCCAGTACTTC. Amino acids: CASSPPAERETQYF.

This chain links TRBV6-6 with TRBJ1-5; D may be TRBD1 (5 bases). Germline loops: CDR1 MNHNY, CDR2 SVGAGI (reference sequence). The CDR3 sequence is 15 residues long. V shed 2 bases and J shed 6 bases, with 14 bases lying between them. The CDR3 sequence is CASSYRQGSGQPQHF. The CDR3 DNA sequence: TGTGCCAGCAGTTACAGGCAGGGAAGTGGTCAGCCCCAGCATTTT.

The gene calls are TRBV6-5 and TRBJ1-2, with a tentative D call TRBD1 (6 bases). Per germline, CDR1 MNHEY and CDR2 SVGAGI. V was shortened by 2 bases and J by 7 bases, with 17 bases between the two germline ends. This CDR3 has 15 amino acids. This chain's CDR3 is CASSYGQGFRFGYTF. In nucleotides, the CDR3 is TGTGCCAGCAGTTACGGGCAGGGGTTTAGATTTGGCTACACCTTC.

CDR3 protein: CASSQGVTGSTEAFF. For the CDR3, the DNA is TGCGCCAGCAGCCAGGGGGTGACAGGGAGCACTGAAGCTTTCTTT. This rearrangement joins TRBV4-3 to TRBJ1-1, with 7 bases fitting TRBD1. This CDR3 is built from 15 residues. V was clipped by 3 bases and J by 4 bases; unmatched bases: 8. Germline CDR1 reads LGHNA; CDR2 reads YSLEER.

The chain carries TRBV6-4 and TRBJ2-3, with 8 bases that match TRBD2. This CDR3 region has 15 residues. V gave up 3 bases and J gave up 1 base; unmatched junction bases: 3. The germline V gene encodes CDR1 MRHNA and CDR2 SNTAGT. The CDR3 is CASSESGGGTDTQYF. In DNA, the CDR3 is TGTGCCAGCAGTGAGTCGGGGGGGGGCACAGATACGCAGTATTTT.

V usage is TRBV18 and J usage is TRBJ2-5, with 11 bases aligning to TRBD1. Germline loops: CDR1 KGHSH, CDR2 LQKENI. After removal of 3 bases from V and 4 bases from J, the junction contained 7 bases not matched to a gene. The CDR3 extends over 16 amino acids. In DNA, the CDR3 is TGTGCCAGCTCACCCAGCGGGACAGGGGGATCAGAGACCCAGTACTTC. Residues: CASSPSGTGGSETQYF.

The chain joins TRBV7-9 to TRBJ1-2, with TRBD1 matching over 11 bases. The CDR3 covers 16 residues. The germline V gene encodes CDR1 SEHNR and CDR2 FQNEAQ (reference sequence). Trimming cost V 6 bases and J 6 bases; bases outside gene matches: 12. Here the CDR3 reads CASRTGTGGTVDGYTF. CDR3 nucleotide sequence: TGTGCCAGCAGAACCGGGACAGGGGGAACAGTGGATGGCTACACCTTC.

The V call is TRBV5-3, the J call TRBJ1-1; D gene unclear. TRBV5-3 is treated as an ORF (open reading frame) with a function not yet certain. V was clipped by 10 bases and J by 5 bases, with 15 bases between them. There are 12 residues in the CDR3. The chain's CDR3 is CALVAGMTEAFF. The CDR3 DNA follows: TGTGCCCTAGTGGCGGGGATGACTGAAGCTTTCTTT.

V is TRBV7-6 and J is TRBJ2-7; TRBD1 matches 9 bases. V lost 1 base and J lost 2; bases outside the gene matches: 3. The germline V gene encodes CDR1 SGHVS and CDR2 FNYEAQ. This CDR3 has 15 residues. The CDR3 DNA is TGTGCCAGCAGCTTAGGGACAGGGGCCACCTACGAGCAGTACTTC. Amino acids: CASSLGTGATYEQYF.

V gene TRBV4-2 combines with J gene TRBJ1-2; TRBD1 matches 7 bases. The CDR3 covers 15 residues. Germline lookup yields CDR1 LGHNA and CDR2 YNFKEQ. V lost 2 bases and J lost 3; bases outside the gene matches: 6. This CDR3 is CASSQTTGHDYGYTF. The CDR3 DNA reads as TGTGCCAGCAGCCAAACGACAGGGCACGACTATGGCTACACCTTC.

The gene calls are TRBV2 and TRBJ2-1; 10 nucleotides line up with TRBD2. The CDR3 spans 17 residues. Germline V gene sequence: CDR1 SNHLY, CDR2 FYNNEI. The V segment lost 2 bases and the J segment 1 base; nucleotides outside the gene matches: 5. As DNA, the CDR3 is TGTGCCAGCAGTGAATGGGCTAGCGGGGGTTCCTACAATGAGCAGTTCTTC. Translating gives CASSEWASGGSYNEQFF. Full variable domain (outside the CDR3, taken from reference TRBV2 and TRBJ2-1): EPEVTQTPSHQVTQMGQEVILRCVPISNHLYFYWYRQILGQKVEFLVSFYNNEISEKSEIFDDQFSVERPDGSNFTLKIRSTKLEDSAMYFCASSEWASGGSYNEQFFGPGTRLTVL.

V usage is TRBV5-1 and J usage is TRBJ2-2, with 8 bases lining up with TRBD1. This CDR3 is 16 amino acids long. V trimming: 3 bases; J trimming: 2 bases; junction bases outside the gene matches: 6. Germline loops: CDR1 SGHRS, CDR2 YFSETQ. This chain's CDR3 is CASSSGQGSNTGELFF. Here the CDR3 DNA reads TGCGCCAGCAGCTCCGGACAGGGATCCAACACCGGGGAGCTGTTTTTT. The full variable domain, with the rest looked up from reference TRBV5-1 and TRBJ2-2, is KAGVTQTPRYLIKTRGQQVTLSCSPISGHRSVSWYQQTPGQGLQFLFEYFSETQRNKGNFPGRFSGRQFSNSRSEMNVSTLELGDSALYLCASSSGQGSNTGELFFGEGSRLTVL.

This clone was seen more than once but under ten times. The V gene is TRBV3-1 (or the pseudogene TRBV3-2), the J gene TRBJ2-7; D gene unclear. CDR3 length: 13 residues. Germline V CDR1 and CDR2: LGHDT, YNNKEL (reference sequence). V gave up 4 bases and J gave up 7 bases, with 14 bases separating them. In DNA, the CDR3 is TGTGCCAGCAGCCCCGGTACCCCAGGAGAGCAGTACTTC. Translated: CASSPGTPGEQYF.

This sequence joins TRBV30 and TRBJ1-3; D is possibly TRBD1 (5 bases). The CDR3 is 13 residues long. Trimming took 4 bases from V and 0 from J, leaving 7 bases between them. Germline V gene lookup returns CDR1 GTSNPN and CDR2 SVGIG (reference sequence). CDR3 sequence: CAWMGGSGNTIYF. The CDR3 DNA is TGTGCCTGGATGGGGGGCTCTGGAAACACCATATATTTT.

The rearrangement joins TRBV6-4 to TRBJ1-1; 7 bases are shared with TRBD1. The J segment lost 0 bases and the V segment lost 4 bases, leaving 11 bases of the junction unmatched. This CDR3 spans 17 amino acids. Germline CDR1 is MRHNA and CDR2 is SNTAGT. In DNA, the CDR3 is TGTGCCAGCAGTGTCCCGGGACAGCATACCTTGAACACTGAAGCTTTCTTT. Translation: CASSVPGQHTLNTEAFF.

J is TRBJ2-3 and V is TRBV15; 8 bases agree with TRBD2. Per the germline V gene, CDR1 is LNHNV and CDR2 is YYDKDF (reference sequence). The V segment lost 6 bases and the J segment 2 bases; nucleotides outside the gene matches: 4. The CDR3 is 14 amino acids. In DNA form, the CDR3 reads TGTGCCACCAGTTTAGCGGGGCTCACAGATACGCAGTATTTT. Translated, it gives CATSLAGLTDTQYF.

The rearrangement uses TRBV19 and TRBJ1-5; 11 bases agree with TRBD1. Trimming took 6 bases from V and 7 from J; bases not matched to a gene: 11. From germline, CDR1 is LNHDA and CDR2 SQIVND (reference sequence). The length of the CDR3 is 16 residues. The CDR3 loop is CASREPDRGLAQPQHF. CDR3 in DNA: TGTGCCAGTAGAGAACCGGACAGGGGGCTCGCGCAGCCCCAGCATTTT.

The V gene is TRBV19, the J gene TRBJ2-5; D is possibly TRBD2 (6 bases). CDR1 and CDR2 from the germline V gene are LNHDA and SQIVND (reference sequence). V lost 5 bases and J 10 bases, leaving 14 bases between the germline ends. The CDR3 has 12 residues. The CDR3 protein is CASSDFPGVQYF. DNA of the CDR3: TGTGCCAGTAGTGACTTTCCGGGAGTCCAGTACTTC.